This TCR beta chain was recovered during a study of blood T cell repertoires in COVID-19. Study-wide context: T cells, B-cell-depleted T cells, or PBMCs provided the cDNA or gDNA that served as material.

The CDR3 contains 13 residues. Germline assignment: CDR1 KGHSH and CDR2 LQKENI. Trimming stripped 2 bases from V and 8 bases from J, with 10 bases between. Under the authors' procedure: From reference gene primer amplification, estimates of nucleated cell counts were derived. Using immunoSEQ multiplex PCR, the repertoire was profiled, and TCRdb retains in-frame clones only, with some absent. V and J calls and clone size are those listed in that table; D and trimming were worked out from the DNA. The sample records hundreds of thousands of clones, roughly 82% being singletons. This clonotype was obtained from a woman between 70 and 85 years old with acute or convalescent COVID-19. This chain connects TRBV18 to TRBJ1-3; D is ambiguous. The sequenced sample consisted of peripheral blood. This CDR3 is CASSPSLGDTIYF. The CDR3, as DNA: TGTGCCAGCTCACCAAGCTTAGGAGACACCATATATTTT.